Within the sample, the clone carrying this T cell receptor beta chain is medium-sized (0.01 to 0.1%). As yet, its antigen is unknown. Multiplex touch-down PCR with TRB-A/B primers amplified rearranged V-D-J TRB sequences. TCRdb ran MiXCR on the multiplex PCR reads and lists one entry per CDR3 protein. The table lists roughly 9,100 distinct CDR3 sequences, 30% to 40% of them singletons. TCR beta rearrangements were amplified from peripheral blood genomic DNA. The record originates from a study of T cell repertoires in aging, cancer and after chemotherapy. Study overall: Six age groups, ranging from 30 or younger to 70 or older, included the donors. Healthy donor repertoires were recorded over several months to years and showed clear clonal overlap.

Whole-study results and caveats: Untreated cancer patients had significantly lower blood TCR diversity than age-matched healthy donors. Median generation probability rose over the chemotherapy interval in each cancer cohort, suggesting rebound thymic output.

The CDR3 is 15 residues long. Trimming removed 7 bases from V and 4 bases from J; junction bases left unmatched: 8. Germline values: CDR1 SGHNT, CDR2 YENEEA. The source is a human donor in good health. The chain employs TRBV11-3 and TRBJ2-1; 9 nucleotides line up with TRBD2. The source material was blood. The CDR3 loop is CASNQAGGPYNEQFF. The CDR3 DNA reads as TGTGCCAGCAACCAGGCGGGAGGGCCTTACAATGAGCAGTTCTTC.